This T cell receptor beta chain was identified during a study of cytomegalovirus exposure and HLA in healthy donors. Primers for the PCR totalled 60 Vbeta and 13 Jbeta. Assay used: immunoSEQ multiplex PCR; TCRdb lists only in-frame clones, some missing. The sample lists 100,000 to 150,000 clones, more than 75% occurring once. The CDR3 loop spans 13 amino acids. Per the germline V gene, CDR1 is GTSNPN and CDR2 is SVGIG (reference sequence). V dropped 2 bases and J dropped 2 bases, with 7 bases sitting between them. The TCR sequence derives from a man in his thirties or forties in good health and CMV-seropositive. What was sequenced was PBMCs. This sequence joins TRBV30 and TRBJ1-5; D not resolved. CDR3 protein: CAWSPEGNQPQHF. CDR3 DNA sequence: TGTGCCTGGAGTCCAGAAGGCAATCAGCCCCAGCATTTT.